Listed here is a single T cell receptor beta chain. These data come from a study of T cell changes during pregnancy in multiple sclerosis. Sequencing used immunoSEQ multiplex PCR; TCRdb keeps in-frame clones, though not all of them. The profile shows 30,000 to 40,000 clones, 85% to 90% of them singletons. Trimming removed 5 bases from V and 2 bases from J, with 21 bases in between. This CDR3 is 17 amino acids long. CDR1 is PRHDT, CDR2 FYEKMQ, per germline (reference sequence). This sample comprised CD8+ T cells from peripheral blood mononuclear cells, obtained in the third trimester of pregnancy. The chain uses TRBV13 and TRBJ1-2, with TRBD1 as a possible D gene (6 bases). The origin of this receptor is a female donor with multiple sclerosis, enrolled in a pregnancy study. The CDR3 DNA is TGTGCCAGCAGCCCCCCTCCCCCGGGACACGGGAACTATGGCTACACCTTC. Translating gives CASSPPPPGHGNYGYTF.